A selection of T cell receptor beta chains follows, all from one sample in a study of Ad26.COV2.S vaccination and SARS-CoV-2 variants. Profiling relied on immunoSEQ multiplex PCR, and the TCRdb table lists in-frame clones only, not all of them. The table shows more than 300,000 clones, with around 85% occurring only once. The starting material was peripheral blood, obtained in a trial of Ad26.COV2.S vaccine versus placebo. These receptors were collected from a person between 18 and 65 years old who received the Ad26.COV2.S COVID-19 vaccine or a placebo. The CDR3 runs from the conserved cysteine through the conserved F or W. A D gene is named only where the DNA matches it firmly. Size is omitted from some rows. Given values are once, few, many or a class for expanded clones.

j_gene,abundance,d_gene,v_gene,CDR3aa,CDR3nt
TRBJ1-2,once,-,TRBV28,CASSPGGYGYTF,TGTGCCAGCAGTCCGGGTGGGTATGGCTACACCTTC
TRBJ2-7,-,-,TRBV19,CASSIVSRDHEQYF,TGTGCCAGTAGTATAGTTTCCAGGGACCACGAGCAGTACTTC
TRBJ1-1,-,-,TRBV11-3,CASSQMNTEAFF,TGTGCCAGCAGCCAGATGAACACTGAAGCTTTCTTT
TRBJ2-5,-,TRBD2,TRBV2,CASAGQLAGQETQYF,TGTGCCAGCGCCGGGCAACTAGCGGGGCAAGAGACCCAGTACTTC
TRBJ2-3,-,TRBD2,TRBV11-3,CASSPGLGADTQYF,TGTGCCAGCAGCCCTGGACTAGGTGCTGATACGCAGTATTTT
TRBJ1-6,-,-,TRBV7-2,CASSARAVKSSYNSPLHF,TGTGCCAGCAGCGCCCGGGCAGTCAAGAGCTCCTATAATTCACCCCTCCACTTT
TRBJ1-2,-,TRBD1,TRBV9,CASSVTGANYGYTF,TGTGCCAGCAGCGTGACAGGGGCTAACTATGGCTACACCTTC
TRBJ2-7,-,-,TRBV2,CASAQYPYEQYF,TGTGCCAGCGCGCAGTACCCCTACGAGCAGTACTTC
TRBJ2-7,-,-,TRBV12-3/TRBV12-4,CASSFRGLYEQYF,TGTGCCAGCAGTTTTAGGGGCCTCTATGAGCAGTACTTC
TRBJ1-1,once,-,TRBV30,CAWSLGNTEAFF,TGTGCCTGGTCCCTAGGGAACACTGAAGCTTTCTTT